This T cell receptor beta chain is drawn from a study of long-term antiretroviral therapy in people with HIV. The germline V and J ends were trimmed by 3 bases and 6 bases, with 12 bases remaining between them. Germline CDR1 is SGHRS and CDR2 is YFSETQ. This CDR3 has 14 amino acids. Assay version v3.0 of immunoSEQ was used, and it was run at survey level. The data were produced by immunoSEQ multiplex PCR, yet TCRdb's version contains in-frame clones alone and is incomplete. The sample includes 25,000 to 35,000 clones, roughly 88% of them seen just once. The sample here was unsorted PBMCs, taken roughly 2.7 years after starting antiretroviral therapy. This clonotype was sampled from a man aged 30 to 39 with HIV. The chain joins TRBV5-1 to TRBJ1-4; D might be TRBD1 (5 bases). CDR3 protein: CASSSGGFDEKLFF. The CDR3 coding sequence is TGCGCCAGCAGCTCCGGGGGATTCGATGAAAAACTGTTTTTT.